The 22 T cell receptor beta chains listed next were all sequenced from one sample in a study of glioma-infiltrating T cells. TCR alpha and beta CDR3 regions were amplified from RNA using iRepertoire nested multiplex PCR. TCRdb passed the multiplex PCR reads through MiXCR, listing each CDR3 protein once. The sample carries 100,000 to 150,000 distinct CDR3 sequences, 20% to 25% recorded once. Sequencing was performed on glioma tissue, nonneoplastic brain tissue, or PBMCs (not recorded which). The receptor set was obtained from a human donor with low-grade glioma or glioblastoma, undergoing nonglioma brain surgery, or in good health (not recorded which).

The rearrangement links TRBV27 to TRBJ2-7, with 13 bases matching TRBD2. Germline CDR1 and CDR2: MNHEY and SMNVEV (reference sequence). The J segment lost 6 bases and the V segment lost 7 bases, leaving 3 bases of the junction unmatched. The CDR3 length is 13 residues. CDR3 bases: TGTGCCAGCAACGGACTAGCGGGAGCCGAGCAGTACTTC. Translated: CASNGLAGAEQYF.

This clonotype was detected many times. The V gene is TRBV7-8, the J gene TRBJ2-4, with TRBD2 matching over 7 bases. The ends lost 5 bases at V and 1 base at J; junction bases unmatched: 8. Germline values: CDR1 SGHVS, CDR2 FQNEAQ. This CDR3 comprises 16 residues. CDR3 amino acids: CASSAAGDGAKNIQYF. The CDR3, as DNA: TGTGCCAGCAGCGCCGCGGGAGATGGGGCCAAAAACATTCAGTACTTC.

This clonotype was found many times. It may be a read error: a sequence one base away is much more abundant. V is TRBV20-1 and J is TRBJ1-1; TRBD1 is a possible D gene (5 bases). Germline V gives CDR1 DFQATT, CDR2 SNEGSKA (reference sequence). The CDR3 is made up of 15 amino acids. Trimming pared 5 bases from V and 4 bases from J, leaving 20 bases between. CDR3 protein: CSARLPGRTSTEAFF. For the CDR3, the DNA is TGCAGTGCTCGACTTCCGGGACGAACGAGCACTGAAGCTTTCTTT.

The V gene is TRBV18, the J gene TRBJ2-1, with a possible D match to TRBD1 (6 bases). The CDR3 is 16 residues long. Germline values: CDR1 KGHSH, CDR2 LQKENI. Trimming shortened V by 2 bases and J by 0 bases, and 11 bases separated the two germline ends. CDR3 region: CASSPNRVSSYNEQFF. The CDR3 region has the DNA TGTGCCAGCTCACCAAACAGGGTCAGCTCCTACAATGAGCAGTTCTTC. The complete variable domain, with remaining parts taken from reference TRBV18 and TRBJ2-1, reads NAGVMQNPRHLVRRRGQEARLRCSPMKGHSHVYWYRQLPEEGLKFMVYLQKENIIDESGMPKERFSAEFPKEGPSILRIQQVVRGDSAAYFCASSPNRVSSYNEQFFGPGTRLTVL.

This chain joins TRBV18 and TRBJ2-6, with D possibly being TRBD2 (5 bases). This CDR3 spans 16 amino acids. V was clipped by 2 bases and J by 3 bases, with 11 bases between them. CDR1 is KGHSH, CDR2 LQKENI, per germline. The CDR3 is CASSPYRERGANVLTF. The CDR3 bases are TGTGCCAGCTCACCATATCGGGAACGTGGGGCCAACGTCCTGACTTTC.

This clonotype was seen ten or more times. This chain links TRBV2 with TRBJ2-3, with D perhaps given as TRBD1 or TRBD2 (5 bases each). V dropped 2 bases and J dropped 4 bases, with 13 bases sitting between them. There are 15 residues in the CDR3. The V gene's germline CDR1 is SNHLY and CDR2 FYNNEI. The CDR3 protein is CASSENGIGADTQYF. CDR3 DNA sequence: TGTGCCAGCAGTGAAAACGGGATAGGGGCAGATACGCAGTATTTT.

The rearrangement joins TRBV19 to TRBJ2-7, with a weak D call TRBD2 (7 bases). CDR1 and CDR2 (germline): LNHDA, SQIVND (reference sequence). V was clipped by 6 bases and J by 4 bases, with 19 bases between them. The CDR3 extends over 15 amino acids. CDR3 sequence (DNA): TGTGCCAGTAGCCCTTCTGGGGGGGCCCGATACGAGCAGTACTTC. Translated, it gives CASSPSGGARYEQYF.

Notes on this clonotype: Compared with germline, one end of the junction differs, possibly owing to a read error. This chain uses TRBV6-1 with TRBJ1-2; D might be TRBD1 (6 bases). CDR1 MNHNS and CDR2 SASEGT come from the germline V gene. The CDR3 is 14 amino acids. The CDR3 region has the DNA TGTGCCTGTTCAGGGGCGGCGTCTAACCATGGCTACACCTTC. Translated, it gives CACSGAASNHGYTF.

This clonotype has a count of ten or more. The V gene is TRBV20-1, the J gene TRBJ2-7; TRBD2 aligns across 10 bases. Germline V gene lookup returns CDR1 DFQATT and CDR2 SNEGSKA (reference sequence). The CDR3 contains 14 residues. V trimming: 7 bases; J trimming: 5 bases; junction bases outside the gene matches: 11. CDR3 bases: TGCAGTGTATCTAGCCTAGCGGGAGTGCACGAGCAGTACTTC. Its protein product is CSVSSLAGVHEQYF.

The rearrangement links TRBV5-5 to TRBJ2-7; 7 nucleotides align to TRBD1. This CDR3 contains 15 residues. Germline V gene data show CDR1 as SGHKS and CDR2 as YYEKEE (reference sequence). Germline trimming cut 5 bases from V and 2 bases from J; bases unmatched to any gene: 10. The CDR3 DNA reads TGTGCCAGCAGTGCCTTAGGACAGGTTGCCTACGAGCAGTACTTC. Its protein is CASSALGQVAYEQYF.

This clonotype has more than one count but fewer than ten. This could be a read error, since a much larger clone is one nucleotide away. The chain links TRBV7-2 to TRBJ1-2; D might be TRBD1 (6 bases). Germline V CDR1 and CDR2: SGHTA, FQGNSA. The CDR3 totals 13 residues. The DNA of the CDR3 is TGTGCCAGCGGCTTAGACAGGCGTCAAGGCTACACCTTC. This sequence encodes CASGLDRRQGYTF.

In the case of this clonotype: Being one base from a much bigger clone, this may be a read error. CDR3 DNA: TGTGCCAGCAGACTGACCGCGACCTACGAGCAGTACTTC. Protein product: CASRLTATYEQYF. The chain joins TRBV7-2 to TRBJ2-7; no clear D gene. This CDR3 is 13 amino acids long. CDR1 is SGHTA, CDR2 FQGNSA, per germline. V dropped 6 bases and J dropped 2 bases, with 11 bases sitting between them.

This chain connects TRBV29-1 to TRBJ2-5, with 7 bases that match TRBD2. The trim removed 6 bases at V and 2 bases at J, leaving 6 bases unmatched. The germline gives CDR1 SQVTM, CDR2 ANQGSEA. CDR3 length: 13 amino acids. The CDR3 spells CSVRASGQETQYF. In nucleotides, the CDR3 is TGCAGCGTAAGAGCTAGCGGACAAGAGACCCAGTACTTC.

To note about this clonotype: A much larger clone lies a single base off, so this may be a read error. The CDR3 spells CASSDFEERYF. In DNA, the CDR3 is TGCGCCAGCAGCGATTTTGAGGAGCGGTACTTC. This sequence joins TRBV4-1 and TRBJ2-7; D gene unclear. Per germline, CDR1 MGHRA and CDR2 YSYEKL. The CDR3 runs 11 residues.

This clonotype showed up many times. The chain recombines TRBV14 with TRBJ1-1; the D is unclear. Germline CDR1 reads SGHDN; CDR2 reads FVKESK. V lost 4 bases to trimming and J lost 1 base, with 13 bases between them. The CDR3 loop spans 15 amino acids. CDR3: CASSPLIRTNTEAFF. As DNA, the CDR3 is TGTGCCAGCAGCCCTTTAATCCGTACGAACACTGAAGCTTTCTTT.

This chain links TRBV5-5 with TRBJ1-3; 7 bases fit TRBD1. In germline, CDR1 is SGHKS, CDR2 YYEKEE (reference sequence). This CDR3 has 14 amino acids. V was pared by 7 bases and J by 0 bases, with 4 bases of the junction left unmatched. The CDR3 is CASRGGLSGNTIYF. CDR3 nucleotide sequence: TGTGCCAGCCGAGGGGGCCTCTCTGGAAACACCATATATTTT. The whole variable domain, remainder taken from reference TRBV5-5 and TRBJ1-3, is DAGVTQSPTHLIKTRGQQVTLRCSPISGHKSVSWYQQVLGQGPQFIFQYYEKEERGRGNFPDRFSARQFPNYSSELNVNALLLGDSALYLCASRGGLSGNTIYFGEGSWLTVV.

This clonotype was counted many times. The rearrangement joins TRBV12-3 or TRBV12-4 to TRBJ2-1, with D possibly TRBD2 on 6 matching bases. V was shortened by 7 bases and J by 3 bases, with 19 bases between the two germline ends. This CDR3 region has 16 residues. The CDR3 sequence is CASTRPGGRDYNEQFF. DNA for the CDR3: TGTGCCAGCACCAGGCCCGGGGGTCGGGACTACAATGAGCAGTTCTTC.

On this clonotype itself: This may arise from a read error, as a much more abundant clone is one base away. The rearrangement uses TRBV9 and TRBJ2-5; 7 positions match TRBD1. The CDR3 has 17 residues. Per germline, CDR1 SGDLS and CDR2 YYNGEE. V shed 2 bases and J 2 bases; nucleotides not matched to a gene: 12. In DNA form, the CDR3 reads TGTGCCAGCAGCGTGGGGGCCTCGACAGGGTCGCAAGAGACCCAGTACTTC. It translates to CASSVGASTGSQETQYF.

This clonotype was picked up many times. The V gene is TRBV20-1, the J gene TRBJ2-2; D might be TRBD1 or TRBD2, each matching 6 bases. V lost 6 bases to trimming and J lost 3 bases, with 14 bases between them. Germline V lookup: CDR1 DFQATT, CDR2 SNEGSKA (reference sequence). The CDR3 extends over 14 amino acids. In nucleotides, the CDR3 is TGCAGTGCCCGACGGGGGCCGGACACCGGGGAGCTGTTTTTT. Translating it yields CSARRGPDTGELFF.

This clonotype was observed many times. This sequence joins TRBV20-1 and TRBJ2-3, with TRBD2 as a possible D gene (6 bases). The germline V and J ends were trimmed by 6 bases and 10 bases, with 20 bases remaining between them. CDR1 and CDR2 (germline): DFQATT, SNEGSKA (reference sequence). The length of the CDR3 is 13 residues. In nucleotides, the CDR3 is TGCAGTGCGGCGTTAGCGGTCTCGGGATCGCAGTATTTT. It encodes CSAALAVSGSQYF.

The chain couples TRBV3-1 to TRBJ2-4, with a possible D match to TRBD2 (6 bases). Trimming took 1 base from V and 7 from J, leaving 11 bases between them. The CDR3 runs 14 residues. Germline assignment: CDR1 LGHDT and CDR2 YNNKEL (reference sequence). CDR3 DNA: TGTGCCAGCAGCCAAGGCGGAGGGGCGAACATTCAGTACTTC. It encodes CASSQGGGANIQYF.

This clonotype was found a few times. The CDR3 nucleotides are TGTGCCAGCAGCTTACCGATCGGTGAGCAGTTCTTC. Translating gives CASSLPIGEQFF. V is TRBV7-9 and J is TRBJ2-1; D not resolved. The CDR3 extends over 12 amino acids. In germline, CDR1 is SEHNR, CDR2 FQNEAQ (reference sequence). The germline V and J ends were trimmed by 2 bases and 9 bases, with 8 bases remaining between them.